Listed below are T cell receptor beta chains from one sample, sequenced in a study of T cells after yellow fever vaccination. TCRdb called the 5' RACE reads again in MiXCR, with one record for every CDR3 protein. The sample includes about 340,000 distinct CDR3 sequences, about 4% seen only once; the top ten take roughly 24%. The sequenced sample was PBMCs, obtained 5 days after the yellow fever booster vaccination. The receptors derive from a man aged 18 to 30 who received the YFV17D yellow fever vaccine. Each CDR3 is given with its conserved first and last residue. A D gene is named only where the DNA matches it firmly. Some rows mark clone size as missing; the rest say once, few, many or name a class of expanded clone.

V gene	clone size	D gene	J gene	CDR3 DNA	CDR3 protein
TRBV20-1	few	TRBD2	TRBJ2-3	TGCAGTGCTAGAGAAGTAGCGGGGGCCCTCACAGATACGCAGTATTTT	CSAREVAGALTDTQYF
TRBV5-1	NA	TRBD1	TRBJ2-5	TGCGCCAGCAGCCGTGGAGGCCTCGGGACAGGGTTAGGAGAGACCCAGTACTTC	CASSRGGLGTGLGETQYF
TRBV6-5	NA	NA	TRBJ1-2	TGTGCCAGCAGTTACTCGGCGGCAGACTATGGCTACACCTTC	CASSYSAADYGYTF
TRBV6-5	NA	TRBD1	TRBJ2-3	TGTGCCACCAGGACAGGGACAGATACGCAGTATTTT	CATRTGTDTQYF
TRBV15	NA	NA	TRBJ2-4	TGTGCCACCAGCAGAGATCTCCCAGGGCTAGCCAAAAACATTCAGTACTTC	CATSRDLPGLAKNIQYF
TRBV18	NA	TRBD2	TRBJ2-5	TGTACCAGCTCACCACTAGCGGCGCAAGAGACCCAGTACTTC	CTSSPLAAQETQYF
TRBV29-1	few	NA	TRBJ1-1	TGCAGCGTTGACGGGTGGAACACTGAAGCTTTCTTT	CSVDGWNTEAFF
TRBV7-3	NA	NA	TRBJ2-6	TGTGCCAGCAGCTTAGAGGGGAACTCTGGGGCCAACGTCCTGACTTTC	CASSLEGNSGANVLTF
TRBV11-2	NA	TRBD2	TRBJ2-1	TGTGCCAGCAGCTTCCATCTAGCGGGGGCCGGATCCTACAATGAGCAGTTCTTC	CASSFHLAGAGSYNEQFF
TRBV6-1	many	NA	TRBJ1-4	TGTGCCAGCAGTGGGAGCCAGACACCCCTGAGAGAAAAACTGTTTTTT	CASSGSQTPLREKLFF
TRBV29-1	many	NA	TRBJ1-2	TGCAGCGTACGGACTCCGACTAACTATGGCTACACCTTC	CSVRTPTNYGYTF
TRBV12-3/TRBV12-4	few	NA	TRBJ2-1	TGTGCCAGCAGTCCCCTGAGTAGTGAGCAGTTCTTC	CASSPLSSEQFF